This T cell receptor beta chain originates from a study of cytomegalovirus exposure and HLA in healthy donors. Across the whole study: Researchers previously reported finding fewer than 140 million unique TCR beta sequences from roughly 170 million T cells.

PCR employed 60 Vbeta and 13 Jbeta primers. Libraries were prepared by immunoSEQ multiplex PCR; TCRdb keeps only in-frame clonotypes and omits some of them. Here the sample spans some 120,000 clones, about 74% being singletons. Whole-study findings and limits: The authors enumerated over 150 TCR beta chains as linked to cytomegalovirus. Most TCRs appeared rarely, but some public TCRs recurred in many donors.

The CDR3 is 15 residues long. From germline, CDR1 is SEHNR and CDR2 FQNEAQ (reference sequence). J gave up 6 bases and V 0 bases, and 4 bases lay outside the gene matches. This clone has a single count. The antigen remains undetermined. What was sequenced was PBMCs. V usage is TRBV7-9 and J usage is TRBJ2-2; 7 nucleotides match TRBD1. The sequence was collected from a woman aged 50 to 60 in good health and CMV-seropositive. Written as DNA, the CDR3 is TGTGCCAGCAGCTTAGCCAGACAGGGAGCCGGGGAGCTGTTTTTT. This sequence encodes CASSLARQGAGELFF.